What follows are 32 T cell receptor beta chains derived from one specimen sequenced in a study of identical twins listed by TCRdb under 2016. Libraries were prepared through 5' RACE. The data were produced on an Illumina HiSeq 2000. TCRdb reworked the public reads: Q25 trimming with fastp, MiXCR clone assembly, productive beta chains retained. A single entry per CDR3 protein holds the most common genes and DNA from its merged rows. This sample lists about 730,000 distinct CDR3 sequences; 21% were detected once. The top ten clones comprise around 4.4% of the sample. These data were likewise used in another study, on T cells expressing NK-cell markers.

Sequences were obtained from PBMCs. The receptors here all came from a woman younger than 30 in good health.

V is TRBV20-1 and J is TRBJ2-7; D is unclear. There are 13 residues in the CDR3. The V and J ends lost 1 base and 4 bases respectively, with 11 bases between them. Germline V gene sequence: CDR1 DFQATT, CDR2 SNEGSKA (reference sequence). The CDR3 sequence: CSARARTFYEQYF. CDR3 nucleotide sequence: TGCAGTGCTAGAGCCAGGACCTTTTACGAGCAGTACTTC.

The chain recombines TRBV20-1 with TRBJ1-3, with D possibly TRBD1 on 5 matching bases. In germline, CDR1 is DFQATT, CDR2 SNEGSKA (reference sequence). Between the trimmed V and J ends, which lost 3 bases and 0 bases, there was a span of 6 bases. This CDR3 has 13 amino acids. This CDR3 reads CSASDSSGNTIYF. The DNA of the CDR3 is TGCAGTGCTAGCGACAGCTCTGGAAACACCATATATTTT.

This chain joins TRBV12-5 and TRBJ2-5; TRBD2 aligns across 12 bases. CDR1 and CDR2 (germline): LGHNT, FRNRAP. The CDR3 is 15 amino acids. With 5 bases clipped from V and 7 bases from J, the junction kept 8 bases outside the gene matches. CDR3 bases: TGTGCTAGTGGTCGACTAGCGGGAGTTGGGGGGACCCAGTACTTC. It specifies CASGRLAGVGGTQYF.

The V call is TRBV7-6, the J call TRBJ2-7, with TRBD2 matching over 10 bases. This CDR3 comprises 16 residues. CDR1 SGHVS and CDR2 FNYEAQ come from the germline V gene. J lost 4 bases, V lost 3 bases, and 9 bases had no gene match. This CDR3 reads CASSFGASGSTYEQYF. In DNA form, the CDR3 reads TGTGCCAGCAGCTTTGGCGCTAGCGGGAGTACTTACGAGCAGTACTTC.

The V call is TRBV5-1, the J call TRBJ2-2; D might be TRBD2 (5 bases). In germline, CDR1 is SGHRS, CDR2 YFSETQ. V lost 5 bases and J lost 6, with 11 bases in between. The CDR3 is made up of 13 amino acids. The CDR3: CASSYDYPGELFF. DNA for the CDR3: TGCGCCAGCAGTTACGACTACCCCGGGGAGCTGTTTTTT.

Ten or more counts support this clonotype. The V call is TRBV7-2, the J call TRBJ2-2, with D unclear. The germline V gene encodes CDR1 SGHTA and CDR2 FQGNSA. There are 14 residues in the CDR3. Trimming removed 7 bases at V and 4 bases at J, with 13 bases between. The CDR3 nucleotides read TGTGCCAGCACCACTGAGCCGTTCACCGGGGAGCTGTTTTTT. This encodes CASTTEPFTGELFF.

This rearrangement joins TRBV3-1 to TRBJ1-1; 9 nucleotides match TRBD1. CDR3 size: 17 residues. Looked up from germline, CDR1 is LGHDT and CDR2 is YNNKEL (reference sequence). Unmatched junction bases numbered 10, after V lost 4 bases and J lost 1 base. CDR3 loop: CASSRRQGGSTNTEAFF. The CDR3 nucleotides read TGTGCCAGCAGCCGGAGACAGGGGGGCTCGACGAACACTGAAGCTTTCTTT.

This clonotype turned up a few times. This rearrangement joins TRBV12-3 or TRBV12-4 to TRBJ2-1, with D perhaps matching TRBD1 or TRBD2 (6 bases each). V was trimmed by 3 bases and J by 7 bases, leaving 13 bases between them. The CDR3 runs 14 residues. CDR3 protein: CASSFGGRGNEQFF. In DNA, the CDR3 is TGTGCCAGCAGTTTTGGGGGGCGTGGGAATGAGCAGTTCTTC.

This clonotype was found a few times. The V gene is TRBV12-3 or TRBV12-4, the J gene TRBJ1-6; TRBD1 matches 7 bases. The CDR3 has 14 residues. After removal of 3 bases from V and 10 bases from J, the junction contained 6 bases not matched to a gene. The CDR3 bases are TGTGCCAGCAGTTTGAACAGGGGCTTGTCACCCCTCCACTTT. Translation gives CASSLNRGLSPLHF.

The genes are TRBV7-9 and TRBJ2-1, with a weak D call TRBD1 (6 bases). This CDR3 has 15 amino acids. V lost 1 base and J 4 bases, leaving 11 bases between the germline ends. Germline CDR1 SEHNR, CDR2 FQNEAQ (reference sequence). This CDR3 reads CASSLEDSPYNEQFF. CDR3 nucleotides: TGTGCCAGCAGCTTAGAGGACAGCCCTTACAATGAGCAGTTCTTC.

The sample holds a few counts of this clonotype. This chain uses TRBV7-2 with TRBJ2-7; 10 positions match TRBD2. CDR3 length: 15 amino acids. Germline V gives CDR1 SGHTA, CDR2 FQGNSA. V shed 5 bases, J shed 4 bases, and the junction held 8 bases outside the gene matches. CDR3 sequence reads: CASSRWTSGTYEQYF. The CDR3, as DNA: TGTGCCAGCAGCCGATGGACTAGCGGAACTTACGAGCAGTACTTC.

The chain combines TRBV10-3 with TRBJ2-1; 8 bases align to TRBD2. The germline V gene encodes CDR1 ENHRY and CDR2 SYGVKD. The junction had 5 bases not matched to a gene; V was cut back by 4 bases and J by 0 bases. The CDR3 is 16 amino acids. As DNA, the CDR3 is TGTGCCATCAGTGGAGGGGGGACTAGCTCCTACAATGAGCAGTTCTTC. Amino acid sequence: CAISGGGTSSYNEQFF.

The chain has TRBV12-3 or TRBV12-4 and TRBJ2-7; maybe TRBD1 (6 bases). This CDR3 comprises 13 residues. Deletions cut 5 bases from V and 3 bases from J, with 11 bases between. The CDR3 region has the DNA TGTGCCAGCAGTCCCGGACAGTACTACGAGCAGTACTTC. It specifies CASSPGQYYEQYF.

The chain employs TRBV12-3 or TRBV12-4 and TRBJ1-1, with a tentative D call TRBD1 (6 bases). V lost 6 bases to trimming and J lost 1 base, with 15 bases between them. There are 15 residues in the CDR3. The CDR3 sequence: CASSDQGNPNTEAFF. CDR3 bases: TGTGCCAGCAGCGACCAGGGGAACCCGAACACTGAAGCTTTCTTT.

This clonotype came up many times. CDR3 sequence: CASGASNRNTEAFF. CDR3 DNA: TGTGCCAGCGGCGCCAGTAATCGAAACACTGAAGCTTTCTTT. This chain links TRBV2 with TRBJ1-1; D unresolved. The germline V gene has CDR1 SNHLY and CDR2 FYNNEI. Trimming took off 8 bases at V and 2 bases at J, with 15 bases between the two ends. The CDR3 is made up of 14 amino acids.

This clonotype was seen more than once but under ten times. The V gene is TRBV9, the J gene TRBJ2-7; 9 bases map to TRBD1. The CDR3 has 17 residues. Trimming at V came to 1 base and at J to 2 bases, leaving 10 bases not matched to a gene. Germline-derived CDR1 and CDR2 are SGDLS and YYNGEE. CDR3 region: CASSVTPGTGTAYEQYF. CDR3 coding DNA: TGTGCCAGCAGCGTAACCCCCGGGACAGGGACTGCCTACGAGCAGTACTTC. The full variable domain, rest sourced from reference TRBV9 and TRBJ2-7, is DSGVTQTPKHLITATGQRVTLRCSPRSGDLSVYWYQQSLDQGLQFLIQYYNGEERAKGNILERFSAQQFPDLHSELNLSSLELGDSALYFCASSVTPGTGTAYEQYFGPGTRLTVT.

V is TRBV18 and J is TRBJ2-1; D might be TRBD1 (5 bases). V was clipped by 4 bases and J by 4 bases, with 11 bases between them. Germline assignment: CDR1 KGHSH and CDR2 LQKENI. The CDR3 sequence is 14 residues long. Here the CDR3 reads CASSLLGAYNEQFF. Written as DNA, the CDR3 is TGTGCCAGCTCACTCCTAGGGGCGTACAATGAGCAGTTCTTC.

This rearrangement joins TRBV12-3 or TRBV12-4 to TRBJ1-1; D unclear. The CDR3 is 13 residues long. Trimming took off 8 bases at V and 3 bases at J, with 13 bases between the two ends. This chain's CDR3 is CASCSTPDTEAFF. CDR3 sequence (DNA): TGTGCCAGCTGCTCAACTCCGGACACTGAAGCTTTCTTT.

This clonotype occurred a few times. V is TRBV5-1 and J is TRBJ1-1; D is unclear. Germline CDR1 and CDR2: SGHRS and YFSETQ. Deletions cut 0 bases from V and 0 bases from J, with 9 bases between. This CDR3 is 15 amino acids long. The CDR3, as DNA: TGCGCCAGCAGCTTGGGTCCAGTGATGAACACTGAAGCTTTCTTT. This sequence encodes CASSLGPVMNTEAFF.

This clonotype was detected only a few times. This sequence joins TRBV29-1 and TRBJ1-5; a weak D match, TRBD1 (5 bases). Looked up from germline, CDR1 is SQVTM and CDR2 is ANQGSEA. V was trimmed by 5 bases and J by 4 bases, leaving 12 bases between them. This CDR3 has 13 amino acids. The CDR3 DNA sequence: TGCAGCGTTCGATGGACACCTAATCAGCCCCAGCATTTT. Translation gives CSVRWTPNQPQHF.

This clonotype was counted a few times. The genes are TRBV12-3 or TRBV12-4 and TRBJ2-1; 7 bases map to TRBD1. The V gene end was trimmed by 6 bases and the J gene end by 2 bases; junction bases not matched to a gene: 4. The CDR3 contains 14 residues. CDR3 loop: CASSQDRAYNEQFF. The CDR3 bases are TGTGCCAGCAGCCAAGACAGGGCCTACAATGAGCAGTTCTTC.

This clonotype has only a few counts. The chain recombines TRBV5-1 with TRBJ2-2; D is possibly TRBD1 (6 bases). CDR3 size: 16 residues. Germline V gives CDR1 SGHRS, CDR2 YFSETQ. Trimming pared 0 bases from V and 0 bases from J, leaving 9 bases between. The CDR3 coding sequence is TGCGCCAGCAGCTTGGCGGGACACCCGAACACCGGGGAGCTGTTTTTT. It is translated as CASSLAGHPNTGELFF.

The J gene is TRBJ2-3, the V gene TRBV6-1; tentative D call: TRBD2 (5 bases). This CDR3 is 14 amino acids long. V lost 2 bases, J lost 3 bases, and 9 bases lay in between. The germline V gene encodes CDR1 MNHNS and CDR2 SASEGT. This CDR3 is CASSEYTRTDTQYF. CDR3 DNA sequence: TGTGCCAGCAGTGAATATACTAGGACAGATACGCAGTATTTT.

In its sample, this clonotype was seen a few times. The CDR3 nucleotides read TGCAGTGCTAGAGATAGGTGGGGTAGTCGGAACACTGAAGCTTTCTTT. Its translation: CSARDRWGSRNTEAFF. V gene TRBV20-1 combines with J gene TRBJ1-1; D gene unclear. The CDR3 is 16 amino acids. Germline V gene sequence: CDR1 DFQATT, CDR2 SNEGSKA (reference sequence). Trimming left V 0 bases short and J 1 base short, with 15 bases between.

This clonotype was detected a few times. The gene calls are TRBV7-8 and TRBJ2-7; 10 bases line up with TRBD2. Germline V gene sequence: CDR1 SGHVS, CDR2 FQNEAQ. The CDR3 covers 16 residues. Trimming cost V 6 bases and J 9 bases; bases outside gene matches: 17. The CDR3 nucleotides are TGTGCCAGCAGGTCCGGGACTAGCGCCCTGGTTTTGCGGCAGTACTTC. This sequence encodes CASRSGTSALVLRQYF.

Many counts were recorded for this clonotype. The DNA for the CDR3 is TGTGCCAGCAGCTTGATGGGTACCCCAGAGACCCAGTACTTC. This translates into CASSLMGTPETQYF. The chain employs TRBV5-6 and TRBJ2-5, with no clear D. Trimming removed 1 base at V and 4 bases at J, with 11 bases between. This CDR3 contains 14 residues. Germline CDR1 and CDR2: SGHDT and YYEEEE.

The chain links TRBV20-1 to TRBJ2-1; 8 positions agree with TRBD1. V lost 2 bases, J lost 7 bases, and 13 bases stayed unmatched. Germline V gene sequence: CDR1 DFQATT, CDR2 SNEGSKA (reference sequence). CDR3 size: 16 residues. CDR3 in amino acids: CSARSFGQGSLNEQFF. In DNA, the CDR3 is TGCAGTGCTAGATCCTTCGGACAGGGAAGTTTAAATGAGCAGTTCTTC.

This clonotype was observed a few times. The rearrangement joins TRBV9 to TRBJ1-2; D gene ambiguous. Germline CDR1 is SGDLS and CDR2 is YYNGEE. This CDR3 is 15 amino acids long. V dropped 3 bases and J dropped 4 bases, with 16 bases sitting between them. The CDR3, as DNA: TGTGCCAGCAGCGGCAGTGGCCTTACGTTCTATGGCTACACCTTC. The encoded protein is CASSGSGLTFYGYTF.

This clonotype was found many times. V is TRBV28 and J is TRBJ1-6; 8 nucleotides agree with TRBD1. Trimming removed 2 bases from V and 6 bases from J; junction bases left unmatched: 3. This CDR3 has 15 residues. From germline, CDR1 is MDHEN and CDR2 SYDVKM. CDR3 region: CASSLMDRANSPLHF. CDR3 bases: TGTGCCAGCAGTTTAATGGACAGGGCTAATTCACCCCTCCACTTT.

The chain joins TRBV20-1 to TRBJ1-3; D is possibly TRBD1 (6 bases). The CDR3 is 14 residues long. With 6 bases removed from V and 1 base from J, the gap between germline ends came to 13 bases. Germline-derived CDR1 and CDR2 are DFQATT and SNEGSKA (reference sequence). CDR3 sequence reads: CSAGRGLSGNTIYF. CDR3 DNA sequence: TGCAGTGCCGGCAGGGGACTTTCTGGAAACACCATATATTTT.

V is TRBV5-1 and J is TRBJ2-1; the match to TRBD1 covers 8 bases. Trimming removed 4 bases from V and 7 bases from J; junction bases left unmatched: 10. Germline V gives CDR1 SGHRS, CDR2 YFSETQ. CDR3 size: 15 residues. CDR3 sequence: CASSTQGQGINEQFF. CDR3 nucleotides: TGCGCCAGCAGCACCCAAGGACAGGGAATAAATGAGCAGTTCTTC. Full variable domain (rest looked up from reference TRBV5-1 and TRBJ2-1): KAGVTQTPRYLIKTRGQQVTLSCSPISGHRSVSWYQQTPGQGLQFLFEYFSETQRNKGNFPGRFSGRQFSNSRSEMNVSTLELGDSALYLCASSTQGQGINEQFFGPGTRLTVL.

There are a few counts of this clonotype. This chain connects TRBV7-9 to TRBJ1-1, with 8 bases that match TRBD1. Germline CDR1 reads SEHNR; CDR2 reads FQNEAQ (reference sequence). This CDR3 region has 13 residues. The V and J ends lost 4 bases and 5 bases, in that order; junction bases with no gene match: 3. The CDR3 DNA follows: TGTGCCAGCAGCTCGGACAGGGCTACTGAAGCTTTCTTT. The encoded protein is CASSSDRATEAFF.